This T cell receptor (beta chain) was found in a study of T cell responses to AZD1222 COVID-19 vaccine. This table comes from immunoSEQ multiplex PCR, and its TCRdb copy is limited to in-frame clones, with some not included. Of tens of thousands of clones listed, 89% are singletons. A word on this clone: Its specificity is not known.

Germline CDR1 reads SGHDN; CDR2 reads FVKESK. This CDR3 contains 14 residues. V lost 0 bases to trimming and J lost 9 bases, with 9 bases between them. Whole-study results and caveats: Donors were mostly white British, more females; clonal diversity possibly underestimated. Breadth and depth of Spike-specific TCRs rose after two AZD1222 doses.

The receptor was derived from an adult in good health. The rearrangement uses TRBV14 and TRBJ1-6; unclear D gene. This material consisted of peripheral blood, taken on day 0 of AZD1222 vaccination. CDR3 in DNA: TGTGCCAGCAGCCAAGATCATCGGGTTTCACCCCTCCACTTT. Protein: CASSQDHRVSPLHF.